This TCR beta chain came from a study of shared clonotypes between healthy human individuals. In the study overall: The study used three CD4 naive, three CD4 memory, two CD8 naive and one CD8 memory plate per donor.

The trim removed 5 bases at V and 6 bases at J, leaving 11 bases unmatched. Germline lookup yields CDR1 SGHNT and CDR2 YYREEE (reference sequence). This CDR3 has 16 amino acids. Some clones are missing from TCRdb's copy, which holds only in-frame ones; the method was immunoSEQ multiplex PCR. The sample consists of about 2.3 million clones, 85% to 95% of them appearing once. The authors divided CD4+ cells into CD45RA+ naive and CD45RA-negative memory subsets. The TCR comes from a young man in good health. Some clones in this sample may be carry-over from other donors' samples. V is TRBV5-4 and J is TRBJ2-1; 10 nucleotides agree with TRBD2. The material sequenced was naive CD4+ T cells from PBMCs. Regarding subset: CD45RA+ positively selected. The CDR3 nucleotides are TGTGCCAGCAGAACAAGGACTAGCGGAACAGGCAATGAGCAGTTCTTC. This sequence encodes CASRTRTSGTGNEQFF.